A selection of T cell receptor beta chains follows, all from one sample in a study of OX40 agonist ivuxolimab in advanced cancers. Libraries were prepared by immunoSEQ multiplex PCR; TCRdb keeps only in-frame clonotypes and omits some of them. The data hold approximately 79,000 clones, with about 87% observed a single time. The starting material was CD4+ or CD8+ T cells sorted from blood, obtained in a trial of the OX40 agonist ivuxolimab. The receptor source for this set is an adult with an advanced solid tumor such as melanoma, head and neck, liver or kidney cancer. The CDR3 runs from the conserved cysteine through the conserved F or W. Each record gives: V gene, J gene, D gene, clone size, CDR3 DNA, CDR3 protein. The D gene is left open where the match is weak. Clone size is stated in some rows and not others, as once, few, many or a class when expanded.

>TRBV5-1|TRBJ1-6|.|.
TGCGCCAGCAGCGCAGGGACGTTTAATTCACCCCTCCACTTT
CASSAGTFNSPLHF
>TRBV11-2|TRBJ1-5|.|.
TGTGCCAGCAGCATCACCATGGGTCACGATCAGCCCCAGCATTTT
CASSITMGHDQPQHF
>TRBV5-4|TRBJ2-1|TRBD1|.
TGTGCCAGCAAACAACCCGGGACAGGGGGTCATGAGCAGTTCTTC
CASKQPGTGGHEQFF
>TRBV5-6|TRBJ2-2|TRBD1|.
TGTGCCAGCAGCTCGACAGGGGCCCGGACCCCCGGGGAGCTGTTTTTT
CASSSTGARTPGELFF
>TRBV7-3|TRBJ2-3|.|once
TGTGCCAGCAGCTCAAAGGGGGGGCCCACAGATACGCAGTATTTT
CASSSKGGPTDTQYF
>TRBV19|TRBJ1-3|.|.
TGTGCCAGTAGTCTCCGGACCGGGGGAAACACCATATATTTT
CASSLRTGGNTIYF
>TRBV10-1|TRBJ2-1|TRBD2|.
TGCGCCAGCAGTCCGGGACTAGCGGTAGCAGGTGAGCAGTTCTTC
CASSPGLAVAGEQFF
>TRBV4-2|TRBJ1-2|.|.
TGTGCCAGCAGCCAAGATGAGCAAGCTAGAGCCTACACCTTC
CASSQDEQARAYTF
>TRBV9|TRBJ1-2|TRBD1|.
TGTGCCAGCAGCGTAGGAGGACAGGGGGGAATCTATGGCTACACCTTC
CASSVGGQGGIYGYTF
>TRBV10-1|TRBJ2-1|TRBD2|.
TGCGCCAGCAGTGCGTACACTAGCGGTTACAATGAGCAGTTCTTC
CASSAYTSGYNEQFF
>TRBV9|TRBJ1-2|.|.
TGTGCCAGCACTCCCGGCGTGGGGAGCTATGGCTACACCTTC
CASTPGVGSYGYTF
>TRBV10-2|TRBJ2-3|TRBD1|.
TGCGCCAGCAGTGGACAGGGGGCCTATAGCACAGATACGCAGTATTTT
CASSGQGAYSTDTQYF
>TRBV5-1|TRBJ2-3|.|.
TGCGCCAGCAGCTTGGGATTTTCAGATACGCAGTATTTT
CASSLGFSDTQYF
>TRBV19|TRBJ1-6|TRBD1|.
TGTGCCAGTAGTAGGTACGGGACAGCAGATAATTCACCCCTCCACTTT
CASSRYGTADNSPLHF
>TRBV7-9|TRBJ2-4|.|.
TGTGCCAGCAGCTTAGGTGAGGGGCGAGCCAAAAACATTCAGTACTTC
CASSLGEGRAKNIQYF
>TRBV28|TRBJ1-1|.|few
TGTGCCAGCAGTTGGGTGTTGAACACTGAAGCTTTCTTT
CASSWVLNTEAFF
>TRBV5-4|TRBJ1-2|.|.
TGTGCCAGCAGCTTAGGGGGGACCTATGGCTACACCTTC
CASSLGGTYGYTF
>TRBV10-3|TRBJ1-6|.|.
TGTGCCATCAGTCCGCGAGAGGCCTCAGATTCACCCCTCCACTTT
CAISPREASDSPLHF
>TRBV15|TRBJ2-5|.|.
TGTGCCACCAGCAGAGATAGGGGGTCAGAGACCCAGTACTTC
CATSRDRGSETQYF
>TRBV4-1|TRBJ1-5|TRBD1|.
TGCGCCAGCAGCCAAGGGGACAGCAATAATCAGCCCCAGCATTTT
CASSQGDSNNQPQHF
>TRBV19|TRBJ1-6|.|.
TGTGCCAGTAGTGACTGGAATAATTCACCCCTCCACTTT
CASSDWNNSPLHF
>TRBV7-9|TRBJ2-3|.|once
TGTGCCAGCAGCCTGGATTCGGGCAGGGTAGATACGCAGTATTTT
CASSLDSGRVDTQYF
>TRBV2|TRBJ1-4|.|.
TGTGCCAGCAGTAAGGATACGGGCGGTGAAAAACTGTTTTTT
CASSKDTGGEKLFF
>TRBV7-2|TRBJ2-5|.|.
TGTGCCAGCAGCCCCATAAGGGGGGAGACCCAGTACTTC
CASSPIRGETQYF
>TRBV15|TRBJ2-7|.|.
TGTGCCACCCAAGACCAGCCGACCTACGAGCAGTACTTC
CATQDQPTYEQYF
>TRBV7-2|TRBJ1-3|.|.
TGTGCCAGCAGCTCCGCCCGGCAGGGCTCTGGAAACACCATATATTTT
CASSSARQGSGNTIYF
>TRBV5-1|TRBJ1-4|.|.
TGCGCCAGCAGCTTGCGGGGGAATACTAGGGAAAAACTGTTTTTT
CASSLRGNTREKLFF
>TRBV5-1|TRBJ2-5|.|.
TGCGCCAGCAGCTTCGCCCCGGGGCCACAAGAGACCCAGTACTTC
CASSFAPGPQETQYF
>TRBV6-5|TRBJ1-2|.|.
TGTGCCAGCAGAGCGCCTAACGGGGGGGACTATGGCTACACCTTC
CASRAPNGGDYGYTF
>TRBV28|TRBJ2-3|.|.
TGTGCCAGCTTCCGCACAGATACGCAGTATTTT
CASFRTDTQYF
>TRBV13|TRBJ1-6|.|few
TGTGCCAGCAGCTCCGGGGAACCTAGCAATTCACCCCTCCACTTT
CASSSGEPSNSPLHF
>TRBV27|TRBJ1-4|TRBD1|.
TGTGCCAGCAGTGCCAGGACAGGGGAAAAACTGTTTTTT
CASSARTGEKLFF
>TRBV7-5|TRBJ1-2|.|once
TGTGCCAGAAGCCCGCTTCGAACCACGGAACGGGAAGGCTACACCTTC
CARSPLRTTEREGYTF
>TRBV28|TRBJ1-2|TRBD1|.
TGTGCCAGCAGACCCGGGACAGGTCGTAACTATGGCTACACCTTC
CASRPGTGRNYGYTF
>TRBV5-1|TRBJ2-3|.|.
TGCGCCAGCAGCTTGGGGCTAGGGGTCGCAGATACGCAGTATTTT
CASSLGLGVADTQYF
>TRBV11-3|TRBJ1-2|.|.
TGTGCCAGCAGCTCAATCCCCAGTGGACTACTAGGGTATGGCTACACCTTC
CASSSIPSGLLGYGYTF
>TRBV7-9|TRBJ1-1|.|.
TGTGCCAGCTCCGTCAACACTGAAGCTTTCTTT
CASSVNTEAFF
>TRBV19|TRBJ2-5|.|.
TGTGCCAGTAGTAATTTCGAGGGGGAGACCCAGTACTTC
CASSNFEGETQYF
>TRBV6-5|TRBJ2-1|TRBD2|.
TGTGCCAGCACGCCTGTGGGGGGGAAATACAATGAGCAGTTCTTC
CASTPVGGKYNEQFF
>TRBV10-3|TRBJ1-1|.|.
TGTGCCATCGCCCGGCGGGGCACTGAAGCTTTCTTT
CAIARRGTEAFF
>TRBV29-1|TRBJ2-3|.|.
TGCAGCGCCCCCGGGGGAGGTACGCAGTATTTT
CSAPGGGTQYF
>TRBV9|TRBJ1-3|.|.
TGTGCCAGCAGCGTAGGGGCTCTCAGGTCTGGAAACACCATATATTTT
CASSVGALRSGNTIYF
>TRBV5-4|TRBJ1-4|.|.
TGTGCCAGCAGCTTTTATCGCGAAAAACTGTTTTTT
CASSFYREKLFF
>TRBV5-4|TRBJ1-1|.|.
TGTACCAGCAGCTTGGCCCCCAGTGAGAGCACTGAAGCTTTCTTT
CTSSLAPSESTEAFF
>TRBV6-6|TRBJ1-2|.|.
TGTGCCAGCAGTTACTCGGAGGGGGGCGGTGGCTACACCTTC
CASSYSEGGGGYTF
>TRBV28|TRBJ2-7|.|.
TGTGCCACCGGGGCCGAGTTCCCCTACGAGCAGTACTTC
CATGAEFPYEQYF
>TRBV19|TRBJ2-3|TRBD1|.
TGTGCCAGTAGTACGGGCGACAGGGACACAGATACGCAGTATTTT
CASSTGDRDTDTQYF